The T cell receptor beta chain under discussion was sequenced for a study of cytomegalovirus exposure and HLA in healthy donors. In the PCR, 60 Vbeta and 13 Jbeta primers were used. Libraries were prepared by immunoSEQ multiplex PCR; TCRdb keeps only in-frame clonotypes and omits some of them. In the table there are 150,000 to 200,000 clones, approximately 12% of which are singletons. V lost 1 base, J lost 4 bases, and 7 bases stayed unmatched. The CDR3 contains 16 residues. The germline V gene encodes CDR1 SGDLS and CDR2 YYNGEE. This sequence joins TRBV9 and TRBJ2-1; the match to TRBD2 covers 8 bases. The source is a man aged 50-59 years in good health and CMV-seropositive. Material for sequencing was PBMCs. The CDR3 protein is CASSVTSGGLYNEQFF. CDR3 DNA: TGTGCCAGCAGCGTAACAAGCGGGGGCCTTTACAATGAGCAGTTCTTC.